The T cell receptor beta chain under discussion was sequenced for a study of blood T cell repertoires in COVID-19. About the research overall: Some COVID-19 samples were acute and others convalescent; all came from the United States, Italy and Spain. From T cells, B-cell-depleted T cells, or PBMCs came the material, which was cDNA or gDNA.

Clones were read by immunoSEQ multiplex PCR, and TCRdb kept only the in-frame ones, dropping some. The data show some 200,000 clones, 65% to 90% seen once. The germline V gene has CDR1 GTSNPN and CDR2 SVGIG (reference sequence). Trimming stripped 2 bases from V and 6 bases from J, with 8 bases between. This CDR3 comprises 13 residues. The chain carries TRBV30 and TRBJ1-6; D perhaps matches TRBD1 (5 bases). The receptor's source is a man aged 40-49 years who had recovered from COVID-19. The sequenced sample was PBMCs or T cells enriched from blood (not recorded which). The CDR3 protein is CAWSSQGNSPLHF. In nucleotides, the CDR3 is TGTGCCTGGAGTAGTCAGGGTAATTCACCCCTCCACTTT.